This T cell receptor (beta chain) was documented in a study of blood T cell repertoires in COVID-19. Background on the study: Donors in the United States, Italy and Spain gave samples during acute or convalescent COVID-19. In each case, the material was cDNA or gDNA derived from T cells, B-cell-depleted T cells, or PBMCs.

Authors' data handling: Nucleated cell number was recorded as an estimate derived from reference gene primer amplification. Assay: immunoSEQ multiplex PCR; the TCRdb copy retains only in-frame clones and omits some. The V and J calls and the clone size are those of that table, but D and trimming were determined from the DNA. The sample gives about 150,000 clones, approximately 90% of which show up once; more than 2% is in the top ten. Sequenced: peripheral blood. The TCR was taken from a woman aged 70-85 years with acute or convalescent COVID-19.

DNA for the CDR3: TGTGCCAGCAGCACAGACAGGGGACGGGGTGAAAAACTGTTTTTT. Translated, it gives CASSTDRGRGEKLFF. The chain is built from TRBV11-2 and TRBJ1-4; TRBD1 matches 8 bases. The CDR3 covers 15 residues. Trimming removed 5 bases from V and 7 bases from J; junction bases left unmatched: 9. Per germline, CDR1 SGHAT and CDR2 FQNNGV.